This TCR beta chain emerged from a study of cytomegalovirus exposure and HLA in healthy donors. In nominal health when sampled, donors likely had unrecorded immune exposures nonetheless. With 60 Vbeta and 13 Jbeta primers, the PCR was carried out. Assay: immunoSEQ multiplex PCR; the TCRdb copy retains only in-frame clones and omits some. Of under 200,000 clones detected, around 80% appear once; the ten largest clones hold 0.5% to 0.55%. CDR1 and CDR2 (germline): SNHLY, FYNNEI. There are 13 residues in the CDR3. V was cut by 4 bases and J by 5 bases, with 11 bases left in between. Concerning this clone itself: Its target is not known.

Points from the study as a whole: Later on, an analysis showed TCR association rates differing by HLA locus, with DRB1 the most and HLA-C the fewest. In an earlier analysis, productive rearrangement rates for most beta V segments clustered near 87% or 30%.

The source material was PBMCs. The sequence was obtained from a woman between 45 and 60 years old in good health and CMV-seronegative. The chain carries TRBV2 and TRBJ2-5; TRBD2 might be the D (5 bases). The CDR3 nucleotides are TGTGCCAGCAGTGTTCCGGGGTCGGAGACCCAGTACTTC. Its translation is CASSVPGSETQYF.